A selection of T cell receptor beta chains follows, all from one sample in a study of cytomegalovirus exposure and HLA in healthy donors. Profiling relied on immunoSEQ multiplex PCR, and the TCRdb table lists in-frame clones only, not all of them. The table lists about 180,000 clones, around 76% of them singletons. The sequenced sample consisted of PBMCs. All receptors derive from a woman aged 30 to 39 in good health and CMV-seropositive. Each CDR3 is given with its conserved first and last residue. D genes are given only for firm matches. A row's size may be missing; if present it is once, few, many or a size class.

>-|TRBD2|TRBV4-1|TRBJ2-7
CASSQVPGGTYEQYF
TGCGCCAGCAGCCAAGTCCCGGGGGGTACCTACGAGCAGTACTTC
>-|-|TRBV28|TRBJ1-4
CASKGGANEKLFF
TGTGCCAGCAAGGGCGGGGCTAATGAAAAACTGTTTTTT
>once|TRBD1|TRBV5-4|TRBJ1-6
CASSSRTGGGNSPLHF
TGTGCCAGCAGCTCTCGGACAGGGGGCGGTAATTCACCCCTCCACTTT
>-|-|TRBV6-4|TRBJ2-3
CASSDGGASTDTQYF
TGTGCCAGCAGTGATGGGGGGGCTAGCACAGATACGCAGTATTTT
>-|-|TRBV7-9|TRBJ1-4
CASSLTSNEKLFF
TGTGCCAGCAGCTTAACATCTAATGAAAAACTGTTTTTT
>-|-|TRBV5-1|TRBJ2-1
CASSFISARGFYNEQFF
TGCGCCAGCAGCTTCATCTCGGCCAGGGGTTTTTACAATGAGCAGTTCTTC
>-|-|TRBV6-6|TRBJ1-5
CASSYAGAPQHF
TGTGCCAGCAGTTATGCGGGAGCGCCCCAGCATTTT
>once|TRBD2|TRBV29-1|TRBJ2-7
CSVLAGLSSYEQYF
TGCAGCGTTTTAGCGGGGCTCAGCTCCTACGAGCAGTACTTC
>-|TRBD2|TRBV11-3|TRBJ2-3
CASSSSGGGLSTDTQYF
TGTGCCAGCAGCTCCTCCGGCGGGGGGCTCAGCACAGATACGCAGTATTTT
>-|-|TRBV7-2|TRBJ1-5
CASSLEWPPSFEPQHF
TGTGCCAGCAGCTTAGAATGGCCACCCTCTTTCGAACCCCAGCATTTT
>-|-|TRBV4-3|TRBJ1-2
CASSQTLDRNYGYTF
TGCGCCAGCAGCCAAACATTAGACAGGAACTATGGCTACACCTTC
>-|TRBD2|TRBV11-2|TRBJ2-2
CASSLVALAGGVGELFF
TGTGCCAGCAGCTTAGTAGCGCTAGCGGGGGGTGTCGGGGAGCTGTTTTTT
>-|-|TRBV6-1|TRBJ1-6
CASSLPGSSPLHF
TGTGCCAGCAGTCTCCCAGGCAGTTCACCCCTCCACTTT
>few|-|TRBV5-6|TRBJ1-2
CASSPVGSLNYGYTF
TGTGCCAGCAGCCCCGTGGGCAGCTTAAACTATGGCTACACCTTC
>-|TRBD1|TRBV11-3|TRBJ1-6
CASSSGTGTGSYNSPLHF
TGTGCCAGCAGTTCCGGGACAGGGACGGGCTCCTATAATTCACCCCTCCACTTT
>few|TRBD2|TRBV7-9|TRBJ2-4
CASSRRASGGSLAKNSQYF
TGTGCCAGCAGCCGCCGGGCTAGCGGGGGGTCCTTAGCCAAAAACAGTCAGTACTTC
>-|TRBD2|TRBV6-5|TRBJ2-7
CASSYSGLAGEYEQYF
TGTGCCAGCAGTTACTCGGGACTAGCGGGGGAATACGAGCAGTACTTC
>-|-|TRBV20-1|TRBJ2-1
CSARLGDEQFF
TGCAGTGCTAGGTTAGGGGATGAGCAGTTCTTC
>few|TRBD1|TRBV5-6|TRBJ2-7
CASSLGTGVYEQYF
TGTGCCAGCAGCTTGGGGACAGGGGTCTACGAGCAGTACTTC
>-|TRBD1|TRBV10-3|TRBJ1-5
CAISPGTGAGPQHF
TGTGCCATCAGTCCCGGGACAGGGGCTGGGCCCCAGCATTTT
>-|TRBD2|TRBV7-9|TRBJ2-7
CASRAGGKEQYF
TGTGCCAGCAGAGCGGGGGGGAAAGAGCAGTACTTC
>-|-|TRBV5-1|TRBJ1-1
CASSSGGEAFF
TGCGCCAGCAGCTCGGGAGGGGAAGCTTTCTTT
>few|-|TRBV30|TRBJ2-5
CAWTPVGGGETQYF
TGTGCCTGGACCCCCGTCGGGGGAGGCGAGACCCAGTACTTC
>few|TRBD1|TRBV6-5|TRBJ2-7
CASTSGDRGREQYF
TGTGCCAGCACCTCCGGGGACAGGGGGCGTGAGCAGTACTTC
>-|-|TRBV28|TRBJ1-6
CASAGASSSYNSPLHF
TGTGCCAGCGCGGGGGCATCCAGCTCCTATAATTCACCCCTCCACTTT
>-|TRBD1|TRBV28|TRBJ2-1
CASSRTGQGSGNEQFF
TGTGCCAGCAGTCGAACGGGACAGGGTAGTGGTAATGAGCAGTTCTTC
>-|-|TRBV30|TRBJ1-5
CAWSVYQGNQPQHF
TGTGCCTGGAGTGTTTATCAGGGTAATCAGCCCCAGCATTTT
>-|TRBD2|TRBV4-3|TRBJ2-7
CASSQEGLARSYEQYF
TGCGCCAGCAGCCAAGAGGGACTAGCTCGGTCCTACGAGCAGTACTTC
>-|TRBD1|TRBV11-2|TRBJ1-6
CASSTIGQGDNSPLHF
TGTGCCAGCAGCACAATTGGACAGGGAGATAATTCACCCCTCCACTTT
>-|-|TRBV14|TRBJ2-7
CASSPTRGYEQYF
TGTGCCAGCAGCCCGACTCGTGGTTACGAGCAGTACTTC
>once|-|TRBV6-5|TRBJ2-7
CASSWNRAEGEQYF
TGTGCCAGCAGTTGGAACAGGGCGGAAGGAGAGCAGTACTTC
>-|-|TRBV15|TRBJ2-3
CATSRASGGTDTQYF
TGTGCCACCAGCAGAGCATCAGGGGGGACAGATACGCAGTATTTT
>-|TRBD1|TRBV11-1|TRBJ2-7
CASSGDRGTSYEQYF
TGTGCCAGCAGCGGGGACAGGGGGACTTCCTACGAGCAGTACTTC
>-|TRBD1|TRBV6-5|TRBJ2-3
CASSLGGRTDTQYF
TGTGCCAGCAGCCTAGGGGGCAGAACAGATACGCAGTATTTT